The 14 T cell receptor beta chains in this list originate from one sample, sequenced in a study of blood T cell repertoires in COVID-19. The assay was immunoSEQ multiplex PCR, and TCRdb's table has in-frame clones only and misses some. The sample yields tens of thousands of clones, around 83% seen once. The sample consisted of peripheral blood. These receptors originate from a man between 45 and 60 years old with active COVID-19.

This clone was observed a few times. The CDR3 DNA sequence: TGTGCCAGCAGCTTGAGGGCGGGAGTGGCGTACAATGAGCAGTTCTTC. It yields the protein CASSLRAGVAYNEQFF. The V gene is TRBV5-5, the J gene TRBJ2-1; 7 bases line up with TRBD2. This CDR3 is 16 amino acids long. With 1 base clipped from V and 4 bases from J, the junction kept 8 bases outside the gene matches. The germline V gene encodes CDR1 SGHKS and CDR2 YYEKEE (reference sequence).

The chain joins TRBV18 to TRBJ2-5; 8 bases align to TRBD1. J gave up 4 bases and V 4 bases, and 5 bases lay outside the gene matches. The CDR3 covers 14 residues. Germline loops: CDR1 KGHSH, CDR2 LQKENI. CDR3 in amino acids: CASSLRTGRETQYF. The DNA for the CDR3 is TGTGCCAGCTCACTCCGGACAGGGAGAGAGACCCAGTACTTC.

The sample holds one count of this clone. V is TRBV6-6 and J is TRBJ2-3, with 10 bases aligning to TRBD2. J was trimmed by 7 bases and V by 5 bases; bases with no gene match: 9. This CDR3 has 15 amino acids. CDR1 MNHNY and CDR2 SVGAGI come from the germline V gene (reference sequence). The CDR3, as DNA: TGTGCCAGCAGTACACCCGGGACTAGCGTCTATACGCAGTATTTT. It translates to CASSTPGTSVYTQYF.

This clone showed up just a few times. This chain joins TRBV28 and TRBJ2-7, with 8 bases that match TRBD1. The CDR3 is 14 amino acids. Germline assignment: CDR1 MDHEN and CDR2 SYDVKM. V dropped 2 bases and J dropped 5; count of bases not matched to a gene: 5. The CDR3 DNA is TGTGCCAGCAGTTTACAGGGGGCGAAGGACGAGCAGTACTTC. Its translation: CASSLQGAKDEQYF.

V and J are TRBV28 and TRBJ2-6, with TRBD1 as a possible D gene (6 bases). The germline V and J ends were trimmed by 6 bases and 3 bases, with 12 bases remaining between them. The CDR3 consists of 15 residues. Germline assignment: CDR1 MDHEN and CDR2 SYDVKM. The CDR3 region has the DNA TGTGCCAGCAGCCTCAGGGGAGTTGGGGCCAACGTCCTGACTTTC. Translated: CASSLRGVGANVLTF. The variable domain in full, completed from reference TRBV28 and TRBJ2-6, reads DVKVTQSSRYLVKRTGEKVFLECVQDMDHENMFWYRQDPGLGLRLIYFSYDVKMKEKGDIPEGYSVSREKKERFSLILESASTNQTSMYLCASSLRGVGANVLTFGAGSRLTVL.

This chain connects TRBV5-1 to TRBJ2-7; 7 bases map to TRBD2. The CDR3 is 13 amino acids. The germline CDR1 and CDR2 sequences are SGHRS and YFSETQ. J lost 6 bases, V lost 5 bases, and 8 bases had no gene match. The CDR3 DNA reads TGCGCCAGCAGAACGGGGGGAGCTGCCGAGCAGTACTTC. Amino acid sequence: CASRTGGAAEQYF.

This chain links TRBV5-4 with TRBJ2-3, with TRBD2 matching over 13 bases. The germline CDR1 and CDR2 sequences are SGHNT and YYREEE (reference sequence). CDR3 length equals 14 residues. The V and J ends lost 4 bases and 8 bases, in that order; junction bases with no gene match: 4. CDR3 in amino acids: CASSPGLAGVTQYF. Written as DNA, the CDR3 is TGTGCCAGCAGCCCAGGACTAGCGGGAGTTACGCAGTATTTT.

This chain links TRBV7-3 with TRBJ1-6; D gene ambiguous. Germline loops: CDR1 SGHTA, CDR2 FQGTGA. V dropped 5 bases and J dropped 7 bases, with 12 bases sitting between them. The CDR3 contains 14 residues. CDR3 amino acids: CASSPRGGNSPLHF. For the CDR3, the DNA is TGTGCCAGCAGCCCACGGGGTGGGAATTCACCCCTCCACTTT.

V and J are TRBV7-3 and TRBJ2-7, with TRBD2 identical over 14 bases. V was pared by 5 bases and J by 4 bases, with 7 bases of the junction left unmatched. The CDR3 spans 16 residues. Germline lookup yields CDR1 SGHTA and CDR2 FQGTGA. Here the CDR3 reads CASSPAGTSGGYEQYF. The CDR3 nucleotides read TGTGCCAGCAGCCCCGCCGGGACTAGCGGGGGATACGAGCAGTACTTC.

This clone was observed a handful of times. The chain carries TRBV7-2 and TRBJ1-5; maybe TRBD1 (6 bases). From germline, CDR1 is SGHTA and CDR2 FQGNSA. The V gene lost 5 bases and the J gene lost 7 bases, with 9 bases spanning the gap. The CDR3 covers 12 residues. The CDR3: CASSPGVQPQHF. In DNA, the CDR3 is TGTGCCAGCAGCCCAGGGGTCCAGCCCCAGCATTTT.

The table lists this clone with a count of one. V is TRBV7-9 and J is TRBJ1-1; 8 nucleotides agree with TRBD1. CDR1 and CDR2 from the germline V gene are SEHNR and FQNEAQ (reference sequence). The CDR3 extends over 14 amino acids. Germline trimming cut 4 bases from V and 4 bases from J; bases unmatched to any gene: 5. CDR3 region: CASSSDRGGTEAFF. CDR3 DNA sequence: TGTGCCAGCAGCTCAGACAGGGGCGGCACTGAAGCTTTCTTT.

The chain carries TRBV6-4 and TRBJ1-1, with D unclear. This CDR3 comprises 14 residues. V gave up 6 bases and J gave up 5 bases, with 16 bases separating them. The germline CDR1 and CDR2 sequences are MRHNA and SNTAGT. CDR3 DNA sequence: TGTGCCAGCAGGGTGGAAGACGGAGATACTGAAGCTTTCTTT. This gives the protein CASRVEDGDTEAFF.

This clone was seen once. This chain links TRBV3-1 (or the pseudogene TRBV3-2) with TRBJ1-6; D remains unclear. The germline V gene has CDR1 LGHDT and CDR2 YNNKEL (reference sequence). The CDR3 is made up of 15 amino acids. The ends were cut back, 4 bases at V and 0 bases at J, with 7 bases in the middle. DNA of the CDR3: TGTGCCAGCAGCCCTCGGGGCTCCTATAATTCACCCCTCCACTTT. It yields the protein CASSPRGSYNSPLHF.

The chain combines TRBV19 with TRBJ1-2, with 9 bases aligning to TRBD1. The CDR3 contains 17 residues. The germline CDR1 and CDR2 sequences are LNHDA and SQIVND (reference sequence). J gave up 3 bases and V 4 bases, and 12 bases lay outside the gene matches. The CDR3 coding sequence is TGTGCCAGTAGTACCCGATCGACAGGGGGGGCGGACTATGGCTACACCTTC. Protein sequence: CASSTRSTGGADYGYTF. The full variable domain, in which reference TRBV19 and TRBJ1-2 provide the parts outside the CDR3, is DGGITQSPKYLFRKEGQNVTLSCEQNLNHDAMYWYRQDPGQGLRLIYYSQIVNDFQKGDIAEGYSVSREKKESFPLTVTSAQKNPTAFYLCASSTRSTGGADYGYTFGSGTRLTVV.